Following are 9 T cell receptor beta chains from one sample sequenced in a study of Ad26.COV2.S vaccination and SARS-CoV-2 variants. The treatment is: about 20 received Ad26.COV2.S at low or high dose, single or two shots; about 5 received placebo; per-sample allocation not given. It was on day 63 after the first vaccine or placebo injection that samples were taken. Some clones are missing from TCRdb's copy, which holds only in-frame ones; the method was immunoSEQ multiplex PCR. The sample holds 430,000 or so clones; more than 80% are singletons and the top ten take over 9%. This material consisted of peripheral blood, taken in a trial of Ad26.COV2.S vaccine versus placebo. The source of these receptors is a person aged 18-65 years who received the Ad26.COV2.S COVID-19 vaccine or a placebo.

The chain uses TRBV7-9 and TRBJ1-2; no clear D. Trimming removed 5 bases at V and 0 bases at J, with 7 bases between. The germline V gene encodes CDR1 SEHNR and CDR2 FQNEAQ (reference sequence). This CDR3 spans 13 amino acids. CDR3 amino acids: CASSDEANYGYTF. In DNA form, the CDR3 reads TGTGCCAGCAGCGATGAAGCTAACTATGGCTACACCTTC. Looking up the rest from reference TRBV7-9 and TRBJ1-2 gives the full variable domain: DTGVSQNPRHKITKRGQNVTFRCDPISEHNRLYWYRQTLGQGPEFLTYFQNEAQLEKSRLLSDRFSAERPKGSFSTLEIQRTEQGDSAMYLCASSDEANYGYTFGSGTRLTVV.

The CDR3 here is CASSQGVGQRSSPLHF. The CDR3 nucleotides are TGTGCCAGCAGCCAAGGGGTGGGACAGCGATCTTCACCCCTCCACTTT. The rearrangement joins TRBV14 to TRBJ1-6, with 7 nucleotides matching TRBD1. The CDR3 totals 16 residues. Germline trimming cut 1 base from V and 9 bases from J; bases unmatched to any gene: 9. Germline loops: CDR1 SGHDN, CDR2 FVKESK.

J is TRBJ2-7 and V is TRBV20-1; D gene unclear. In germline, CDR1 is DFQATT, CDR2 SNEGSKA (reference sequence). Trimming removed 3 bases from V and 2 bases from J, with 11 bases in between. The CDR3 contains 13 residues. CDR3 nucleotide sequence: TGCAGTGCTAGTCGGCCGCCGGCCTACGAGCAGTACTTC. This gives the protein CSASRPPAYEQYF.

The table lists this clone with a few counts. The chain joins TRBV2 to TRBJ1-6, with D hard to call. Looked up from germline, CDR1 is SNHLY and CDR2 is FYNNEI. The CDR3 contains 13 residues. V was pared by 6 bases and J by 8 bases, with 11 bases between. The CDR3: CASSEGPDSPLHF. The CDR3 region has the DNA TGTGCCAGCAGCGAGGGTCCGGATTCACCCCTCCACTTT.

V is TRBV7-8 and J is TRBJ1-4; no firm D call. The V end lost 7 bases, the J end lost 2 bases, and 17 bases lay between the germline ends. The CDR3 has 16 amino acids. The germline V gene has CDR1 SGHVS and CDR2 FQNEAQ. The CDR3 spells CASTDGDFRTNEKLFF. The CDR3 bases are TGTGCCAGCACGGACGGGGATTTTAGGACTAATGAAAAACTGTTTTTT.

The gene calls are TRBV7-8 and TRBJ2-3; 9 nucleotides agree with TRBD1. The V gene's germline CDR1 is SGHVS and CDR2 FQNEAQ. The V segment lost 5 bases and the J segment 0 bases; nucleotides outside the gene matches: 3. This CDR3 comprises 15 residues. Here the CDR3 reads CASSKGQGSTDTQYF. In DNA form, the CDR3 reads TGTGCCAGCAGCAAGGGACAGGGAAGCACAGATACGCAGTATTTT.

The chain combines TRBV7-3 with TRBJ2-3; maybe TRBD1 (5 bases). Looked up from germline, CDR1 is SGHTA and CDR2 is FQGTGA. There are 16 residues in the CDR3. V gave up 2 bases and J gave up 4 bases, with 16 bases separating them. The DNA of the CDR3 is TGTGCCAGCAGCTTAGGGTCAGGGTGGGGCCCAGATACGCAGTATTTT. It codes for CASSLGSGWGPDTQYF.

The chain recombines TRBV5-1 with TRBJ2-7; TRBD2 agrees at 8 bases. The junction had 9 bases not matched to a gene; V was cut back by 4 bases and J by 3 bases. From germline, CDR1 is SGHRS and CDR2 YFSETQ. The CDR3 totals 15 residues. The CDR3 region is CASSLGWTSSYEQYF. The DNA of the CDR3 is TGCGCCAGCAGCCTCGGATGGACTAGCAGCTACGAGCAGTACTTC.

V and J are TRBV6-5 and TRBJ2-7, with D hard to call. CDR3 length equals 11 residues. The V and J ends lost 4 bases and 4 bases respectively, with 5 bases between them. The germline gives CDR1 MNHEY, CDR2 SVGAGI. CDR3 sequence: CASSSPYEQYF. CDR3 in DNA: TGTGCCAGCAGTTCGCCGTACGAGCAGTACTTC.